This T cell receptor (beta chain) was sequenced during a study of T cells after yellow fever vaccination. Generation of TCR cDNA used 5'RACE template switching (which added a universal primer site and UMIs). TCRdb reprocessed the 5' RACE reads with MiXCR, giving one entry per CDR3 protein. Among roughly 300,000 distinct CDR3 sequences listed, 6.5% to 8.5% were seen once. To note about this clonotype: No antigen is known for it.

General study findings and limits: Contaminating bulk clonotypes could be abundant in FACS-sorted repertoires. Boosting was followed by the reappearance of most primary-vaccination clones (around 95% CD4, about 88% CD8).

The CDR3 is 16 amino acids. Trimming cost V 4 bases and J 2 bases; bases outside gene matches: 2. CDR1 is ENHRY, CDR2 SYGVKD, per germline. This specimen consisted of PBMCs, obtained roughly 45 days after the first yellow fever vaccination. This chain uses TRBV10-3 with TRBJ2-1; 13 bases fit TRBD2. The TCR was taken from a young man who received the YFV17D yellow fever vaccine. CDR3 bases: TGTGCCATCAGTGGGACTAGCGGGGGTACCTACAATGAGCAGTTCTTC. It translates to CAISGTSGGTYNEQFF.